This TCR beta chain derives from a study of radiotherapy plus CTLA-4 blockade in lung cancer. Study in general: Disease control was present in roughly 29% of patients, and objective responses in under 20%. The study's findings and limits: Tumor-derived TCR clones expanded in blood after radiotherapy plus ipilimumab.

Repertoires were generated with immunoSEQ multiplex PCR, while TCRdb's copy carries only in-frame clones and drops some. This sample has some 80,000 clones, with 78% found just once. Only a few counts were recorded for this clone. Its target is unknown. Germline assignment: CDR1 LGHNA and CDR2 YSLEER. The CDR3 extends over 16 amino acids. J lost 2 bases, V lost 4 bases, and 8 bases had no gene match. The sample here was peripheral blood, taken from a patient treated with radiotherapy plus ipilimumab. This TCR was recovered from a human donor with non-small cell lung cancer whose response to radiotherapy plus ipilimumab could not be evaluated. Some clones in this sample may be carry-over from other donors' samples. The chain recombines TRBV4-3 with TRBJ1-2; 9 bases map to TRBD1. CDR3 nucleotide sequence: TGCGCCAGCAGCCTGACGTCGACAGGGGGGAACTATGGCTACACCTTC. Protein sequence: CASSLTSTGGNYGYTF.